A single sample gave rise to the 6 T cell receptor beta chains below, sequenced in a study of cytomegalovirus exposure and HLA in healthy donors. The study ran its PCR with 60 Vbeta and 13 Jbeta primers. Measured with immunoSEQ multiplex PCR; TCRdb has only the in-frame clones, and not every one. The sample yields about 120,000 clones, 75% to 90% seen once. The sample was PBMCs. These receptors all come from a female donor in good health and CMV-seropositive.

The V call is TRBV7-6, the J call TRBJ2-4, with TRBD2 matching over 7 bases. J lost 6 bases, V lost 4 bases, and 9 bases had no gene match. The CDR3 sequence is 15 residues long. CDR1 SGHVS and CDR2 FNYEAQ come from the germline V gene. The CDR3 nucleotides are TGTGCCAGCAGCTCGGACCCGAAGCGGGGAAACATTCAGTACTTC. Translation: CASSSDPKRGNIQYF.

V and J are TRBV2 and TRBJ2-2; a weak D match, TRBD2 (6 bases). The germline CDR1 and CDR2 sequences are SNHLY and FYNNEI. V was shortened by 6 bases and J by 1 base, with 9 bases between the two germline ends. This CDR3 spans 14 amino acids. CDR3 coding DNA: TGTGCCAGCAGGGAGGGTAGGAACACCGGGGAGCTGTTTTTT. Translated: CASREGRNTGELFF.

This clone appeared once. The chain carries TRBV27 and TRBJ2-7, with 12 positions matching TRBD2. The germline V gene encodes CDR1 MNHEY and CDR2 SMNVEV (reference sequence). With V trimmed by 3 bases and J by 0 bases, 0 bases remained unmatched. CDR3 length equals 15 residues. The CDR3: CASSLTSGGSYEQYF. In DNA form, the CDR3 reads TGTGCCAGCAGTTTGACTAGCGGGGGCTCCTACGAGCAGTACTTC.

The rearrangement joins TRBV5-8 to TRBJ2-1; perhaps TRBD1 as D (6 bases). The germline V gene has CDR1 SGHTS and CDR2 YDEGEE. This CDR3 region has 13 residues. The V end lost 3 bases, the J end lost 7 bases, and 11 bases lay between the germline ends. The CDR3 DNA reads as TGTGCCAGCAGCTCTGCAGGGGATAATGAGCAGTTCTTC. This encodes CASSSAGDNEQFF.

CDR3 amino acids: CSVDGTGGARGTEAFF. The CDR3 DNA sequence: TGCAGCGTTGACGGGACAGGGGGCGCAAGGGGCACTGAAGCTTTCTTT. This chain links TRBV29-1 with TRBJ1-1, with TRBD1 matching 12 bases. This CDR3 comprises 16 residues. Germline-derived CDR1 and CDR2 are SQVTM and ANQGSEA. The ends lost 3 bases at V and 4 bases at J; junction bases unmatched: 9. Variable domain in full (rest from reference TRBV29-1 and TRBJ1-1): SAVISQKPSRDICQRGTSLTIQCQVDSQVTMMFWYRQQPGQSLTLIATANQGSEATYESGFVIDKFPISRPNLTFSTLTVSNMSPEDSSIYLCSVDGTGGARGTEAFFGQGTRLTVV.

CDR3: CASSIIGGAGYEQYF. The CDR3 DNA is TGTGCCAGTAGTATAATAGGCGGGGCAGGCTACGAGCAGTACTTC. The chain joins TRBV19 to TRBJ2-7, with D perhaps matching TRBD2 (6 bases). The CDR3 covers 15 residues. The V end was cut by 2 bases, the J end by 3 bases, with 14 bases between. Germline CDR1 reads LNHDA; CDR2 reads SQIVND (reference sequence). The complete variable domain, with remaining parts taken from reference TRBV19 and TRBJ2-7, reads DGGITQSPKYLFRKEGQNVTLSCEQNLNHDAMYWYRQDPGQGLRLIYYSQIVNDFQKGDIAEGYSVSREKKESFPLTVTSAQKNPTAFYLCASSIIGGAGYEQYFGPGTRLTVT.